This paragraph reports one TCR beta chain. The antigen remains undetermined. TCRdb reprocessed the reads with MiXCR, giving one entry per CDR3 protein. Of tens of thousands of distinct CDR3 sequences listed, roughly 20% were seen once; the top ten hold 26%. The data belong to a study of T cell repertoires in cytomegalovirus infection. Study-wide context: Indications of both CMV infection and matching HLA type were provided by public TCR beta signatures.

Points from the study as a whole: HLA-C-restricted, CMV-specific TCR beta clonotypes were dominant ex vivo.

The sequence was obtained from a human donor in good health (CMV status not recorded). Some clones in this sample may be carry-over from other donors' samples. The specimen was CD8+ T cells from cultured PBMCs, collected from culture after CMV antigen stimulation.

CDR3 bases: TGTGCCAGCAGCCCGACGGGACAGGTGAACACTGAAGCTTTCTTT. Protein product: CASSPTGQVNTEAFF. The rearrangement links TRBV7-8 to TRBJ1-1, with 8 bases matching TRBD1. Germline V gene lookup returns CDR1 SGHVS and CDR2 FQNEAQ. The CDR3 is made up of 15 amino acids. V lost 5 bases, J lost 0 bases, and 5 bases stayed unmatched.